The 24 T cell receptor beta chains in this list originate from one sample, sequenced in a study of T-cell reconstitution after alpha-beta-depleted transplantation in children. For TCRbeta, the library was prepared with unique molecular identifiers. MiXCR was run by TCRdb on the PCR reads, yielding one entry per CDR3 protein. The data contain under 450,000 distinct CDR3 sequences, about an eighth of them singletons. Material: PBMCs, obtained from the stem cell graft. The receptor source for this set is a human donor who donated a stem cell graft to a child with Fanconi anemia.

The chain has TRBV10-3 and TRBJ2-1, with 8 positions matching TRBD1. Unmatched junction bases numbered 3, after V lost 1 base and J lost 4 bases. CDR3 length: 15 residues. Per the germline V gene, CDR1 is ENHRY and CDR2 is SYGVKD. The CDR3 DNA follows: TGTGCCATCAGTGAGTTCGGGACAGGTTACAATGAGCAGTTCTTC. Protein product: CAISEFGTGYNEQFF.

A few counts support this clonotype. This sequence joins TRBV11-2 and TRBJ2-5; D perhaps matches TRBD1 (5 bases). This CDR3 region has 14 residues. With 2 bases removed from V and 4 bases from J, the gap between germline ends came to 11 bases. Germline CDR1 reads SGHAT; CDR2 reads FQNNGV. The chain's CDR3 is CASSLITGPETQYF. In nucleotides, the CDR3 is TGTGCCAGCAGCTTAATTACAGGCCCAGAGACCCAGTACTTC.

The table lists this clonotype with a few counts. This chain joins TRBV6-2 or TRBV6-3 and TRBJ2-5, with 13 bases identical to TRBD2. Germline CDR1 and CDR2: MNHEY and SVGEGT. The J segment lost 2 bases and the V segment lost 4 bases, leaving 4 bases of the junction unmatched. This CDR3 is 16 amino acids long. CDR3 residues: CASSSGLAGAQETQYF. The CDR3, as DNA: TGTGCCAGCAGTTCCGGACTAGCGGGGGCTCAAGAGACCCAGTACTTC.

With regard to this clonotype: Sequence at one end of the junction differs from germline and may be a read error. The chain combines TRBV3-1 with TRBJ2-2; TRBD2 is a possible D gene (6 bases). Germline values: CDR1 LGHDT, CDR2 YNNKEL (reference sequence). The CDR3 runs to 18 residues. The CDR3 DNA reads as TGTGCCATCAGCCTCGGACTAACCGCTGCCCTACTAACCGGGGAGCTGTTTTTT. Translated: CAISLGLTAALLTGELFF.

There are a few counts of this clonotype. V and J are TRBV10-3 and TRBJ2-1, with 15 bases that match TRBD2. CDR3 length: 16 amino acids. Germline CDR1 ENHRY, CDR2 SYGVKD. V gave up 5 bases and J gave up 10 bases; unmatched junction bases: 9. CDR3 nucleotide sequence: TGTGCCATCAGTTCACCCGGGACTAGCGGGGGGTTCGAGCAGTTCTTC. Encoded protein: CAISSPGTSGGFEQFF.

This clonotype appeared a few times. The chain recombines TRBV5-5 with TRBJ1-2; D remains unclear. Trimming removed 4 bases at V and 2 bases at J, with 12 bases between. The CDR3 loop spans 14 amino acids. Germline V lookup: CDR1 SGHKS, CDR2 YYEKEE (reference sequence). The CDR3 nucleotides read TGTGCCAGCAGCCCCAGGCCGTTAAACTATGGCTACACCTTC. Translating it yields CASSPRPLNYGYTF. Variable domain in full (rest from reference TRBV5-5 and TRBJ1-2): DAGVTQSPTHLIKTRGQQVTLRCSPISGHKSVSWYQQVLGQGPQFIFQYYEKEERGRGNFPDRFSARQFPNYSSELNVNALLLGDSALYLCASSPRPLNYGYTFGSGTRLTVV.

This chain uses TRBV2 with TRBJ1-2, with unresolved D. The germline V and J ends were trimmed by 7 bases and 2 bases, with 14 bases remaining between them. Looked up from germline, CDR1 is SNHLY and CDR2 is FYNNEI. The CDR3 sequence is 14 residues long. The DNA of the CDR3 is TGTGCCAGCACTGGCCTATCGGGGAACTATGGCTACACCTTC. This gives the protein CASTGLSGNYGYTF.

This clonotype appeared a few times. V gene TRBV9 combines with J gene TRBJ1-2; 12 positions agree with TRBD1. V gave up 3 bases and J gave up 5 bases; unmatched junction bases: 5. Germline V gene data show CDR1 as SGDLS and CDR2 as YYNGEE. This CDR3 spans 15 amino acids. The DNA for the CDR3 is TGTGCCAGCAGCGAGGGGACAGGGGGCCTATATGGCTACACCTTC. It codes for CASSEGTGGLYGYTF.

Comment on this clonotype: Germline and junction disagree at one end, which may indicate a read error. The chain employs TRBV9 and TRBJ2-7, with D possibly matching TRBD1 (6 bases). The CDR3 has 13 amino acids. Per the germline V gene, CDR1 is SGDLS and CDR2 is YYNGEE. In DNA, the CDR3 is TGTGCCAGCAGCGTAGGGACAGCCTACGAGCTGTACTTC. Translation: CASSVGTAYELYF.

This clonotype was counted only a few times. The chain joins TRBV12-3 or TRBV12-4 to TRBJ2-7, with TRBD1 identical over 7 bases. After removal of 0 bases from V and 5 bases from J, the junction contained 1 base not matched to a gene. CDR3 length equals 13 residues. The CDR3 reads CASSLADRDEQYF. As DNA, the CDR3 is TGTGCCAGCAGTTTAGCCGACAGGGACGAGCAGTACTTC.

This clonotype was counted a few times. The rearrangement joins TRBV15 to TRBJ1-1; D call uncertain. The CDR3 sequence is 14 residues long. The germline gives CDR1 LNHNV, CDR2 YYDKDF (reference sequence). V was shortened by 0 bases and J by 4 bases, with 9 bases between the two germline ends. In DNA form, the CDR3 reads TGTGCCACCAGCAGAGATCCTCGGATCACTGAAGCTTTCTTT. Translation gives CATSRDPRITEAFF.

This chain connects TRBV10-3 to TRBJ1-2, with 7 bases aligning to TRBD1. Germline values: CDR1 ENHRY, CDR2 SYGVKD. V lost 3 bases, J lost 1 base, and 14 bases stayed unmatched. The CDR3 is 18 amino acids. The CDR3 DNA follows: TGTGCCATCAGTGAATATTGGGGAGGGGGCTTCGATAACTATGGCTACACCTTC. It is translated as CAISEYWGGGFDNYGYTF.

This clonotype was found many times. V gene TRBV9 combines with J gene TRBJ2-1; D perhaps matches TRBD2 (6 bases). Germline CDR1 is SGDLS and CDR2 is YYNGEE. Trimming took off 0 bases at V and 2 bases at J, with 12 bases between the two ends. This CDR3 has 16 residues. This chain's CDR3 is CASSVGLSGTYNEQFF. As DNA, the CDR3 is TGTGCCAGCAGCGTAGGTCTTAGCGGTACCTACAATGAGCAGTTCTTC.

This clonotype has ten or more counts. The J gene is TRBJ2-1, the V gene TRBV10-3; the D gene could be TRBD1 or TRBD2 (6 bases each). The CDR3 is 16 amino acids. V shed 0 bases and J shed 4 bases, with 13 bases lying between them. Per germline, CDR1 ENHRY and CDR2 SYGVKD. As DNA, the CDR3 is TGTGCCATCAGTGAGTCTAACGAGGGGGGATACAATGAGCAGTTCTTC. This sequence encodes CAISESNEGGYNEQFF.

This chain uses TRBV30 with TRBJ1-5, with D uncertain. V gave up 0 bases and J gave up 9 bases, with 18 bases separating them. CDR1 is GTSNPN and CDR2 is SVGIG in the germline V gene (reference sequence). This CDR3 is 15 amino acids long. The CDR3: CAWSVLDFGRGPQHF. The CDR3 DNA follows: TGTGCCTGGAGTGTACTTGATTTTGGGAGAGGGCCCCAGCATTTT.

This chain joins TRBV5-5 and TRBJ1-1; possibly TRBD1 for D (6 bases). Germline CDR1 SGHKS, CDR2 YYEKEE (reference sequence). The CDR3 spans 14 residues. Trimming cost V 6 bases and J 5 bases, with 17 bases left between them. Here the CDR3 reads CASTNSGQETEAFF. In nucleotides, the CDR3 is TGTGCCAGCACCAACTCGGGACAAGAGACTGAAGCTTTCTTT.

This chain uses TRBV7-8 with TRBJ1-5, with 7 bases identical to TRBD1. Germline assignment: CDR1 SGHVS and CDR2 FQNEAQ. The CDR3 consists of 19 residues. V lost 1 base and J lost 1; bases outside the gene matches: 13. The CDR3 nucleotides are TGTGCCAGCAGCTTAGACGGGTCACAGGGGAGTCTAAGCAATCAGCCCCAGCATTTT. Residues: CASSLDGSQGSLSNQPQHF.

This chain joins TRBV15 and TRBJ2-7; D ambiguous. Between the trimmed V and J ends, which lost 1 base and 6 bases, there was a span of 10 bases. Germline V lookup: CDR1 LNHNV, CDR2 YYDKDF (reference sequence). The CDR3 loop spans 13 amino acids. The CDR3 nucleotides are TGTGCCACCAGCAGAGGGCAGTCCCTCGAGCAGTACGTC. It encodes CATSRGQSLEQYV.

This clonotype was counted between two and nine times. The chain has TRBV7-2 and TRBJ2-7; D gene uncertain. Germline loops: CDR1 SGHTA, CDR2 FQGNSA. CDR3 length: 12 residues. Trimming left V 2 bases short and J 2 bases short, with 4 bases between. The CDR3 DNA follows: TGTGCCAGCAGCTTACAGACCTACGAGCAGTACTTC. It is translated as CASSLQTYEQYF.

There are many counts of this clonotype. The chain recombines TRBV29-1 with TRBJ2-5; D ambiguous. From germline, CDR1 is SQVTM and CDR2 ANQGSEA. Trimming stripped 3 bases from V and 5 bases from J, with 16 bases between. This CDR3 has 14 residues. The CDR3 loop reads CSVDSPEAGETQYF. CDR3 DNA: TGCAGCGTTGATTCACCCGAGGCCGGGGAGACCCAGTACTTC.

This clonotype was seen only a few times. The V and J genes are TRBV2 and TRBJ1-2, with 10 nucleotides matching TRBD1. CDR3 length equals 13 residues. The germline V gene encodes CDR1 SNHLY and CDR2 FYNNEI. Losses at the gene ends were 7 bases for V and 4 bases for J; bases not matched to a gene: 3. The CDR3: CASTWDRGYGYTF. The CDR3 nucleotides are TGTGCCAGCACCTGGGACAGGGGCTATGGCTACACCTTC.

The rearrangement uses TRBV30 and TRBJ1-1, with D possibly TRBD1 on 6 matching bases. This CDR3 comprises 13 residues. V was trimmed by 4 bases and J by 2 bases, leaving 11 bases between them. The V gene's germline CDR1 is GTSNPN and CDR2 SVGIG (reference sequence). As DNA, the CDR3 is TGTGCCTGGAACAGGGCCGAAAACACTGAAGCTTTCTTT. As protein: CAWNRAENTEAFF.

The chain uses TRBV6-2 or TRBV6-3 and TRBJ2-1; a possible D gene is TRBD2 (6 bases). The CDR3 extends over 19 amino acids. Germline V CDR1 and CDR2: MNHEY, SVGEGT. Trimming shortened V by 2 bases and J by 0 bases, and 20 bases separated the two germline ends. The CDR3 DNA is TGTGCCAGCAGTTACCCCTTCCTTCTGGACGGGAGCTCCTACAATGAGCAGTTCTTC. It is translated as CASSYPFLLDGSSYNEQFF.

The chain links TRBV7-8 to TRBJ2-1; 10 bases map to TRBD2. CDR3 length equals 16 residues. Germline values: CDR1 SGHVS, CDR2 FQNEAQ. The J segment lost 4 bases and the V segment lost 5 bases, leaving 8 bases of the junction unmatched. The DNA for the CDR3 is TGTGCCAGCAGCCCGACGGTAGCGGGAGGTTACAATGAGCAGTTCTTC. Translation: CASSPTVAGGYNEQFF. Full variable domain (remainder filled in from reference TRBV7-8 and TRBJ2-1): GAGVSQSPRYKVAKRGQDVALRCDPISGHVSLFWYQQALGQGPEFLTYFQNEAQLDKSGLPSDRFFAERPEGSVSTLKIQRTQQEDSAVYLCASSPTVAGGYNEQFFGPGTRLTVL.